Given below is one T cell receptor beta chain in context. The data were produced by immunoSEQ multiplex PCR, yet TCRdb's version contains in-frame clones alone and is incomplete. The sample lists about 170,000 clones; around 85% were seen once. These data are taken from a study of T cell responses to AZD1222 COVID-19 vaccine. Sequenced material: peripheral blood, taken 28 days after the second AZD1222 dose. The receptor was derived from an adult who received the AZD1222 COVID-19 vaccine.

The CDR3 DNA is TGTGCCAGCAGCTTGGGGGGCGCGGGCCTGAACACTGAAGCTTTCTTT. Translation: CASSLGGAGLNTEAFF. The chain recombines TRBV5-4 with TRBJ1-1; possibly TRBD1 for D (5 bases). Per germline, CDR1 SGHNT and CDR2 YYREEE (reference sequence). Trimming pared 0 bases from V and 0 bases from J, leaving 12 bases between. The CDR3 has 16 residues. Based on the CDR3 plus reference TRBV5-4 and TRBJ1-1, the full variable domain is ETGVTQSPTHLIKTRGQQVTLRCSSQSGHNTVSWYQQALGQGPQFIFQYYREEENGRGNFPPRFSGLQFPNYSSELNVNALELDDSALYLCASSLGGAGLNTEAFFGQGTRLTVV.